Below are 27 T cell receptor beta chains sequenced from a single sample in a study of response to subunit inactivated influenza vaccine. Each CDR3 protein is one row after TCRdb ran MiXCR on the RT-PCR reads. The table has about 190,000 distinct CDR3 sequences, approximately 15% seen once. Sequenced here: CD8+ T cells sorted from PBMCs, sampled less than 6 days after vaccination. These receptor sequences come from a man over 45 who received an inactivated influenza vaccine.

The chain carries TRBV12-3 or TRBV12-4 and TRBJ1-1; 7 bases fit TRBD1. The CDR3 has 15 amino acids. With V trimmed by 5 bases and J by 4 bases, 10 bases remained unmatched. CDR3 sequence reads: CASSPYDRVGTEAFF. The CDR3 DNA sequence: TGTGCCAGCAGTCCGTATGACAGGGTGGGCACTGAAGCTTTCTTT.

V gene TRBV19 combines with J gene TRBJ1-1; 7 bases are shared with TRBD1. In germline, CDR1 is LNHDA, CDR2 SQIVND (reference sequence). The CDR3 covers 14 residues. Trimming cost V 8 bases and J 1 base; bases outside gene matches: 7. In DNA, the CDR3 is TGTGCCAGTCGCCCCCAGGGGGGGAACACTGAAGCTTTCTTT. Translation: CASRPQGGNTEAFF.

The chain carries TRBV20-1 and TRBJ2-7; possibly TRBD2 for D (5 bases). V lost 0 bases, J lost 4 bases, and 13 bases lay in between. The CDR3 loop spans 14 amino acids. CDR1 and CDR2 (germline): DFQATT, SNEGSKA (reference sequence). The CDR3 here is CSARDVGEVYEQYF. The DNA of the CDR3 is TGCAGTGCTAGAGATGTCGGGGAAGTTTACGAGCAGTACTTC.

This chain joins TRBV24-1 and TRBJ2-2, with D possibly being TRBD2 (6 bases). The germline gives CDR1 KGHDR, CDR2 SFDVKD. CDR3 length equals 17 residues. The V end was cut by 3 bases, the J end by 3 bases, with 16 bases between. The CDR3 region is CATSDRPGERYTGELFF. CDR3 nucleotide sequence: TGTGCCACCAGTGATCGCCCGGGAGAGAGGTACACCGGGGAGCTGTTTTTT.

This clonotype was detected a few times. This CDR3 reads CASSVGHTDEQFF. CDR3 DNA: TGTGCCAGCAGCGTAGGACATACCGATGAGCAGTTCTTC. The rearrangement uses TRBV9 and TRBJ2-1; D not resolved. From germline, CDR1 is SGDLS and CDR2 YYNGEE. This CDR3 has 13 residues. V lost 0 bases and J 8 bases, leaving 9 bases between the germline ends.

The chain recombines TRBV4-1 with TRBJ1-1; 8 bases map to TRBD1. CDR3 length: 15 residues. The germline V gene has CDR1 MGHRA and CDR2 YSYEKL. V dropped 4 bases and J dropped 1; count of bases not matched to a gene: 5. The CDR3 sequence is CASSRVDRANTEAFF. As DNA, the CDR3 is TGCGCCAGCAGCCGCGTGGACAGGGCGAACACTGAAGCTTTCTTT.

A few counts support this clonotype. The chain combines TRBV4-1 with TRBJ2-3; D uncertain. The CDR3 contains 14 residues. Germline CDR1 and CDR2: MGHRA and YSYEKL. Trimming removed 5 bases from V and 1 base from J, with 10 bases in between. The CDR3: CASSSLTGTDTQYF. The CDR3, as DNA: TGCGCCAGCAGCTCTCTGACTGGCACAGATACGCAGTATTTT.

This clonotype has just a few counts. The chain recombines TRBV14 with TRBJ1-2, with D hard to call. Germline V gene lookup returns CDR1 SGHDN and CDR2 FVKESK. V lost 4 bases, J lost 6 bases, and 12 bases lay in between. CDR3 length equals 13 residues. CDR3 DNA sequence: TGTGCCAGCAGCCCCTCCCGCTTGGATGGCTACACCTTC. Translation: CASSPSRLDGYTF.

There are many counts of this clonotype. This chain joins TRBV3-1 and TRBJ1-5; D call uncertain. The CDR3 covers 13 residues. V was trimmed by 1 base and J by 4 bases, leaving 5 bases between them. The germline V gene encodes CDR1 LGHDT and CDR2 YNNKEL (reference sequence). The CDR3 region is CASSQVLNQPQHF. DNA for the CDR3: TGTGCCAGCAGCCAAGTTTTGAATCAGCCCCAGCATTTT.

This clonotype has at least ten counts. This chain links TRBV24-1 with TRBJ2-1; D may be TRBD1 (5 bases). The CDR3 runs to 14 residues. Trimming pared 0 bases from V and 8 bases from J, leaving 10 bases between. The germline gives CDR1 KGHDR, CDR2 SFDVKD. The CDR3 region has the DNA TGTGCCACCAGTGATTTGCAGGGCGCGGATGAGCAGTTCTTC. It codes for CATSDLQGADEQFF.

Ten or more counts support this clonotype. The J gene is TRBJ2-7, the V gene TRBV7-9; 10 nucleotides agree with TRBD1. Trimming took 4 bases from V and 11 from J; bases not matched to a gene: 11. Germline V gene sequence: CDR1 SEHNR, CDR2 FQNEAQ (reference sequence). This CDR3 has 14 residues. The CDR3 sequence is CASSSPGQGLKEYF. The CDR3 DNA follows: TGTGCCAGCAGCTCACCGGGACAGGGGTTGAAGGAGTACTTC.

This clonotype has a handful of counts. This chain uses TRBV6-1 with TRBJ2-5; TRBD2 matches at 11 bases. CDR1 and CDR2 from the germline V gene are MNHNS and SASEGT. Trimming cost V 6 bases and J 4 bases; bases outside gene matches: 4. The CDR3 runs to 14 residues. CDR3 nucleotides: TGTGCCAGCAGAGGGACTAGCGGCGGAGAGACCCAGTACTTC. Translating it yields CASRGTSGGETQYF.

The rearrangement links TRBV11-2 to TRBJ1-1; possibly TRBD1 for D (5 bases). The ends were cut back, 1 base at V and 4 bases at J, with 19 bases in the middle. From germline, CDR1 is SGHAT and CDR2 FQNNGV. This CDR3 contains 17 residues. The CDR3 is CASSLVEVGGRGTEAFF. CDR3 in DNA: TGTGCCAGCAGCTTAGTCGAAGTTGGGGGGAGGGGCACTGAAGCTTTCTTT.

In this sample, this clonotype turned up a few times. The V call is TRBV18, the J call TRBJ2-1; 14 bases are a match to TRBD2. CDR3 length: 16 residues. V dropped 0 bases and J dropped 8; count of bases not matched to a gene: 3. Germline loops: CDR1 KGHSH, CDR2 LQKENI. CDR3 in amino acids: CASSPPGLAGVDEQFF. For the CDR3, the DNA is TGTGCCAGCTCACCACCGGGACTAGCGGGAGTTGATGAGCAGTTCTTC.

The CDR3: CAITDTKNQETQYF. The CDR3 DNA follows: TGTGCCATAACGGACACAAAGAACCAAGAGACCCAGTACTTC. This sequence joins TRBV7-9 and TRBJ2-5; D perhaps matches TRBD1 (5 bases). In germline, CDR1 is SEHNR, CDR2 FQNEAQ (reference sequence). The CDR3 sequence is 14 residues long. Deletions cut 10 bases from V and 0 bases from J, with 15 bases between.

This clonotype has just a few counts. A junction end diverges from the germline sequence, so it may reflect a read error. The chain employs TRBV7-9 and TRBJ2-7; 8 bases align to TRBD2. Germline V gene sequence: CDR1 SEHNR, CDR2 FQNEAQ (reference sequence). CDR3 length: 12 residues. CDR3 loop: CAGSRGGYEQYF. The CDR3 nucleotides are TGTGCCGGCAGCCGGGGGGGGTACGAGCAGTACTTC. The whole variable domain, filled in from reference TRBV7-9 and TRBJ2-7, reads DTGVSQNPRHKITKRGQNVTFRCDPISEHNRLYWYRQTLGQGPEFLTYFQNEAQLEKSRLLSDRFSAERPKGSFSTLEIQRTEQGDSAMYLCAGSRGGYEQYFGPGTRLTVT.

This clonotype has only a few counts. The chain recombines TRBV20-1 with TRBJ1-2; D is perhaps TRBD1 (6 bases). This CDR3 has 13 residues. Trimming removed 0 bases at V and 7 bases at J, with 12 bases between. Germline V CDR1 and CDR2: DFQATT, SNEGSKA (reference sequence). Here the CDR3 DNA reads TGCAGTGCTAGAGATATGGCAGGGGCTGGCTACACCTTC. It is translated as CSARDMAGAGYTF.

This rearrangement joins TRBV5-1 to TRBJ2-5, with D uncertain. The length of the CDR3 is 15 residues. Germline values: CDR1 SGHRS, CDR2 YFSETQ. Trimming left V 0 bases short and J 2 bases short, with 11 bases between. CDR3 DNA sequence: TGCGCCAGCAGCTTGGCCACACAGCCTCAAGAGACCCAGTACTTC. Its translation is CASSLATQPQETQYF.

The rearrangement joins TRBV7-9 to TRBJ2-7; TRBD1 matches 7 bases. V shed 5 bases and J 2 bases; nucleotides not matched to a gene: 3. The germline CDR1 and CDR2 sequences are SEHNR and FQNEAQ (reference sequence). The CDR3 runs 13 residues. CDR3 sequence reads: CASSGQEAYEQYF. The CDR3 bases are TGTGCCAGCAGCGGACAGGAGGCCTACGAGCAGTACTTC. The variable domain in full, with the rest retrieved from reference TRBV7-9 and TRBJ2-7, is DTGVSQNPRHKITKRGQNVTFRCDPISEHNRLYWYRQTLGQGPEFLTYFQNEAQLEKSRLLSDRFSAERPKGSFSTLEIQRTEQGDSAMYLCASSGQEAYEQYFGPGTRLTVT.

This clonotype has only a few counts. This chain uses TRBV4-3 with TRBJ2-1; a possible D gene is TRBD1 (6 bases). Germline V lookup: CDR1 LGHNA, CDR2 YSLEER. The CDR3 is 16 amino acids. V lost 0 bases and J 4 bases, leaving 13 bases between the germline ends. CDR3 loop: CASSQDWGRQYNEQFF. The CDR3 bases are TGCGCCAGCAGCCAAGATTGGGGGCGACAATACAATGAGCAGTTCTTC.

The rearrangement uses TRBV14 and TRBJ2-7; 8 bases map to TRBD2. The CDR3 consists of 15 residues. After removal of 2 bases from V and 6 bases from J, the junction contained 9 bases not matched to a gene. The V gene's germline CDR1 is SGHDN and CDR2 FVKESK. The CDR3 DNA reads TGTGCCAGCAGCCAATTGGGACTAGGCTTCTCCGAGCAGTACTTC. Translation gives CASSQLGLGFSEQYF.

This clonotype was seen a handful of times. The chain recombines TRBV12-3 or TRBV12-4 with TRBJ2-7; 8 nucleotides match TRBD2. V was pared by 6 bases and J by 4 bases, with 8 bases of the junction left unmatched. This CDR3 contains 14 residues. In DNA form, the CDR3 reads TGTGCCAGCAGGGATAGCGGGATGGGTTACGAGCAGTACTTC. This encodes CASRDSGMGYEQYF.

In this sample, this clonotype turned up a few times. The genes are TRBV2 and TRBJ1-5, with D possibly matching TRBD1 (5 bases). The CDR3 contains 15 residues. Germline V gene lookup returns CDR1 SNHLY and CDR2 FYNNEI. The V end was cut by 4 bases, the J end by 1 base, with 11 bases between. The DNA for the CDR3 is TGTGCCAGCAGTGGCCGCAGGGAAAGCAATCAGCCCCAGCATTTT. Its protein is CASSGRRESNQPQHF.

This sequence joins TRBV6-5 and TRBJ1-1; D not resolved. CDR3 length: 14 amino acids. Germline V gene sequence: CDR1 MNHEY, CDR2 SVGAGI. Trimming cost V 2 bases and J 0 bases, with 7 bases left between them. CDR3 loop: CASSYPLMNTEAFF. CDR3 coding DNA: TGTGCCAGCAGTTACCCTCTTATGAACACTGAAGCTTTCTTT.

This clonotype was found many times. The chain couples TRBV12-3 or TRBV12-4 to TRBJ1-5, with 9 bases aligning to TRBD1. This CDR3 spans 16 amino acids. V was clipped by 3 bases and J by 3 bases; unmatched bases: 6. The CDR3 DNA follows: TGTGCCAGCAGTTTTGGGGGGACAGGGATCAATCAGCCCCAGCATTTT. Residues: CASSFGGTGINQPQHF.

This clonotype appeared many times. V is TRBV28 and J is TRBJ2-7, with 10 positions matching TRBD2. CDR1 MDHEN and CDR2 SYDVKM come from the germline V gene. CDR3 length: 15 amino acids. With 6 bases clipped from V and 0 bases from J, the junction kept 5 bases outside the gene matches. Here the CDR3 reads CASSATSGISYEQYF. The CDR3 DNA reads TGTGCCAGCAGCGCAACTAGCGGGATCTCCTACGAGCAGTACTTC.

The chain links TRBV4-3 to TRBJ2-1; TRBD2 matches 11 bases. Looked up from germline, CDR1 is LGHNA and CDR2 is YSLEER. The V segment lost 3 bases and the J segment 7 bases; nucleotides outside the gene matches: 8. CDR3 size: 16 residues. CDR3 bases: TGCGCCAGCAGCCAGACAACTAGCGGGAGATGGAATGAGCAGTTCTTC. Protein: CASSQTTSGRWNEQFF.